A selection of T cell receptor beta chains follows, all from one sample in a study of blood T cells in healthy people across ages. TCRdb ran MiXCR on the 5' RACE reads and lists one entry per CDR3 protein. Of around 1,600,000 distinct CDR3 sequences listed, approximately 39% are singletons. The sequenced sample consisted of blood. The origin of the receptors is a young woman in good health. Each CDR3 is given with its conserved first and last residue. The D gene is left open where the match is weak. Not every row has a clone size; where given, it reads once, few, many or a size class.

clone size	D gene	V gene	J gene	CDR3 protein	CDR3 DNA
few	TRBD2	TRBV20-1	TRBJ2-3	CSARDEQRETTDTQYF	TGCAGTGCTAGAGACGAGCAGCGGGAGACAACAGATACGCAGTATTTT
few	-	TRBV27	TRBJ1-5	CASRPGGAVGIVQPQHF	TGTGCCAGCAGGCCCGGGGGGGCAGTTGGTATCGTACAGCCCCAGCATTTT
-	-	TRBV20-1	TRBJ2-1	CSESRGEYNEQFF	TGCAGTGAATCTAGAGGGGAGTACAATGAGCAGTTCTTC
-	TRBD2	TRBV10-3	TRBJ2-3	CAISEITSGGATDTQYF	TGTGCCATCAGTGAGATCACTAGCGGGGGGGCCACAGATACGCAGTATTTT
-	TRBD1	TRBV7-2	TRBJ2-1	CACSLGQGAYNEQFF	TGTGCCTGCAGCTTAGGACAGGGCGCGTACAATGAGCAGTTCTTC
-	-	TRBV29-1	TRBJ1-1	CSVEGLPMNTEAFF	TGCAGCGTTGAAGGCTTGCCTATGAACACTGAAGCTTTCTTT
-	-	TRBV12-3/TRBV12-4	TRBJ2-1	CASSLDRFGYNEQFF	TGTGCCAGCAGTTTGGACCGGTTTGGCTACAATGAGCAGTTCTTC
-	-	TRBV7-9	TRBJ1-4	CASALESEKLFF	TGTGCCAGCGCATTAGAAAGTGAAAAACTGTTTTTT
-	TRBD1	TRBV4-3	TRBJ1-2	CASSQDLGTVYNSGYTF	TGCGCCAGCAGCCAAGACCTCGGGACAGTTTATAATAGTGGCTACACCTTC
-	-	TRBV24-1	TRBJ2-1	CATSERGAGAHEQFF	TGTGCCACCAGTGAGCGAGGGGCAGGGGCTCATGAGCAGTTCTTC
few	-	TRBV10-3	TRBJ2-2	CAISDPDEGEVGELFF	TGTGCCATCAGTGACCCTGATGAGGGCGAGGTCGGGGAGCTGTTTTTT
-	-	TRBV5-1	TRBJ2-3	CASGLARGGSDTQYF	TGCGCCAGCGGCTTGGCCCGAGGGGGTTCAGATACGCAGTATTTT
-	-	TRBV3-1	TRBJ1-2	CASSQKGSGGDYTF	TGTGCCAGCAGCCAGAAGGGGTCAGGAGGCGACTACACCTTC
-	-	TRBV19	TRBJ1-5	CASTGAGNQPQHF	TGTGCCAGTACGGGGGCTGGCAATCAGCCCCAGCATTTT
-	-	TRBV3-1	TRBJ2-3	CASTDSSTDTQYF	TGTGCCAGCACAGATTCTAGCACAGATACGCAGTATTTT
-	TRBD1	TRBV14	TRBJ2-7	CASSQQKGQGSNEQYF	TGTGCCAGCAGCCAGCAGAAGGGACAGGGGAGTAACGAGCAGTACTTC
-	TRBD1	TRBV7-2	TRBJ1-1	CASSSGQGAFTEAFF	TGTGCCAGCAGCTCCGGACAGGGGGCGTTCACTGAAGCTTTCTTT
-	-	TRBV7-9	TRBJ1-4	CASSFSGTTEKLFF	TGTGCCAGCAGCTTTTCCGGGACGACTGAAAAACTGTTTTTT
-	-	TRBV20-1	TRBJ1-5	CSGLEGTLSGSQPQHF	TGCAGTGGTCTTGAAGGGACTCTCTCCGGGAGCCAGCCCCAGCATTTT
-	TRBD1	TRBV2	TRBJ1-6	CASDRTGGSSNSPLHF	TGTGCCAGCGATAGAACAGGGGGATCCTCGAATTCACCCCTCCACTTT
few	TRBD1	TRBV27	TRBJ1-2	CASSLTSGGDYGYTF	TGTGCCAGCAGTTTAACATCAGGGGGCGACTATGGCTACACCTTC
few	-	TRBV4-1	TRBJ1-2	CASSHSGAPSGYTF	TGCGCCAGCAGCCATTCAGGGGCTCCGAGTGGCTACACCTTC
-	-	TRBV7-6	TRBJ2-3	CAGSLGTARSTDTQYF	TGTGCCGGCAGCCTAGGGACGGCCCGTAGCACAGATACGCAGTATTTT
-	TRBD1	TRBV7-2	TRBJ1-2	CASSSNFGTGDYGYTF	TGTGCCAGCAGCAGTAATTTCGGAACAGGGGACTATGGCTACACCTTC
-	-	TRBV27	TRBJ1-6	CASSSRGHRRSYNSPLHF	TGTGCCAGCAGTTCGAGGGGCCACAGGAGATCCTATAATTCACCCCTCCACTTT
-	TRBD1	TRBV11-2	TRBJ2-7	CASSGDRNYNEQYF	TGTGCCAGCAGCGGGGACAGAAATTACAATGAGCAGTACTTC
-	-	TRBV29-1	TRBJ1-4	CSVAPLWGDEKLFF	TGCAGCGTTGCCCCTCTTTGGGGGGATGAAAAACTGTTTTTT
-	-	TRBV12-3/TRBV12-4	TRBJ2-3	CASSSTPTQYF	TGTGCCAGCAGCTCCACCCCTACGCAGTATTTT
-	TRBD2	TRBV5-1	TRBJ2-7	CASSLESSGGWDYEQYF	TGCGCCAGCAGCTTGGAATCTAGCGGGGGCTGGGACTACGAGCAGTACTTC
-	-	TRBV19	TRBJ2-7	CASSIGGDLDYNEQYF	TGTGCCAGTAGTATAGGTGGCGACCTTGACTACAATGAGCAGTACTTC
-	-	TRBV20-1	TRBJ2-5	CSASGSRTYPQETQYF	TGCAGTGCTAGTGGGTCGCGGACCTACCCTCAAGAGACCCAGTACTTC
-	TRBD1	TRBV5-1	TRBJ2-1	CASSLVGQGIREQFF	TGCGCCAGCAGCTTGGTGGGACAGGGAATTCGTGAGCAGTTCTTC
few	TRBD1	TRBV20-1	TRBJ2-7	CSAADRETYEQYF	TGCAGTGCAGCGGACAGGGAAACCTACGAGCAGTACTTC
-	-	TRBV20-1	TRBJ1-1	CSAPIKWGNTEAFF	TGCAGTGCCCCTATTAAATGGGGAAACACTGAAGCTTTCTTT
-	-	TRBV12-3/TRBV12-4	TRBJ2-4	CASSARKLATKNIQYF	TGTGCCAGCAGTGCCCGAAAATTAGCTACCAAAAACATTCAGTACTTC
few	TRBD2	TRBV9	TRBJ2-1	CASSLIAGAVSNEQFF	TGTGCCAGCAGCCTGATAGCGGGAGCCGTAAGCAATGAGCAGTTCTTC
-	-	TRBV7-2	TRBJ2-7	CASSPMQAHEQYF	TGTGCCAGCAGCCCCATGCAGGCCCACGAGCAGTACTTC
few	-	TRBV6-6	TRBJ2-3	CASAPVAVNTDTQYF	TGTGCCAGCGCCCCTGTTGCGGTGAACACAGATACGCAGTATTTT
few	TRBD2	TRBV24-1	TRBJ2-1	CATGTSGRYEQFF	TGTGCCACCGGGACTAGCGGGAGGTATGAGCAGTTCTTC
-	-	TRBV7-8	TRBJ1-1	CASSTLRKNTEAFF	TGTGCCAGCAGTACCCTCCGGAAGAACACTGAAGCTTTCTTT
-	-	TRBV6-1	TRBJ2-1	CASSVGGLGNEQFF	TGTGCCAGCAGTGTGGGGGGTCTTGGAAATGAGCAGTTCTTC
-	-	TRBV7-8	TRBJ2-2	CASSLLDEELFF	TGTGCCAGCAGCTTACTGGACGAGGAGCTGTTTTTT
-	-	TRBV3-1	TRBJ2-1	CASSQGSQGLYNEQFF	TGTGCCAGCAGCCAAGGTAGCCAAGGACTCTACAATGAGCAGTTCTTC
-	-	TRBV19	TRBJ1-4	CASSIGITNEKLFF	TGTGCCAGTAGTATCGGGATCACTAATGAAAAACTGTTTTTT
few	-	TRBV5-1	TRBJ2-1	CASSGGPTGAYNEQFF	TGCGCCAGCAGCGGAGGACCGACGGGGGCCTACAATGAGCAGTTCTTC
few	-	TRBV29-1	TRBJ2-7	CSVDSGYGGAHEQYF	TGCAGCGTTGACAGCGGGTACGGTGGGGCTCACGAGCAGTACTTC
few	-	TRBV6-2/TRBV6-3	TRBJ2-7	CASTWDISYEQYF	TGTGCCAGCACATGGGACATCTCCTACGAGCAGTACTTC
-	-	TRBV9	TRBJ2-7	CASSVVGYSEQYF	TGTGCCAGCAGCGTAGTAGGGTACAGCGAGCAGTACTTC
-	TRBD2	TRBV27	TRBJ2-5	CASSLFAGVSNEQYF	TGTGCCAGCAGTTTATTTGCGGGAGTAAGCAATGAGCAGTACTTC
few	TRBD1	TRBV5-1	TRBJ1-2	CASSPAGQGRDGYTF	TGCGCCAGCAGCCCCGCTGGACAGGGTCGTGATGGCTACACCTTC
-	TRBD1	TRBV29-1	TRBJ1-1	CSANRGRTEAFF	TGCAGCGCGAACAGGGGAAGGACTGAAGCTTTCTTT
few	TRBD2	TRBV6-4	TRBJ2-3	CASSVASGRATDTQYF	TGTGCCAGCAGTGTGGCTAGCGGGAGGGCCACAGATACGCAGTATTTT
-	-	TRBV12-3/TRBV12-4	TRBJ1-1	CASRFKGHTEAFF	TGTGCCAGCAGGTTTAAGGGACACACTGAAGCTTTCTTT
few	-	TRBV15	TRBJ2-1	CATSRDPSLSSYNEQFF	TGTGCCACCAGCAGAGATCCGAGCTTAAGCTCCTACAATGAGCAGTTCTTC
-	-	TRBV20-1	TRBJ1-2	CSASSYYGYTF	TGCAGTGCTAGTAGTTACTATGGCTACACCTTC
-	-	TRBV2	TRBJ1-5	CASSSLRATSEHF	TGTGCCAGCAGTTCTCTCCGGGCAACAAGCGAGCATTTT
-	-	TRBV3-1	TRBJ2-2	CASSQRTANTGELFF	TGTGCCAGCAGCCAAAGGACTGCCAACACCGGGGAGCTGTTTTTT